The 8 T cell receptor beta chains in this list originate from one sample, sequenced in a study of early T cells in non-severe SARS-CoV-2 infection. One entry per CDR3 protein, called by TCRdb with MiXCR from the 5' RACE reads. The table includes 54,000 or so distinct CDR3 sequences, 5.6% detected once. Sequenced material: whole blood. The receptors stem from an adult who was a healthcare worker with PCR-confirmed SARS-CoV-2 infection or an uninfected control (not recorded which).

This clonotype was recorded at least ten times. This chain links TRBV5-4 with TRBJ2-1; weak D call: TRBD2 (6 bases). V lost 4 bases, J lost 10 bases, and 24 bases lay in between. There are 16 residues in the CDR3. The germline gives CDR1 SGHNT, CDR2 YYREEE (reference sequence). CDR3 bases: TGTGCCAGCAGCCGGGAGAGGTTCGATCAATCACACGAGCAGTTCTTC. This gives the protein CASSRERFDQSHEQFF.

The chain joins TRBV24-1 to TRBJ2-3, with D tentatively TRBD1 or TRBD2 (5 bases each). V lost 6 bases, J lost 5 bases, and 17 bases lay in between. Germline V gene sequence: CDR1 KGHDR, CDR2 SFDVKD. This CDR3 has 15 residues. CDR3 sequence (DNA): TGTGCCACCAGTTCAGGGCGGACTCCACTAGATACGCAGTATTTT. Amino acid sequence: CATSSGRTPLDTQYF.

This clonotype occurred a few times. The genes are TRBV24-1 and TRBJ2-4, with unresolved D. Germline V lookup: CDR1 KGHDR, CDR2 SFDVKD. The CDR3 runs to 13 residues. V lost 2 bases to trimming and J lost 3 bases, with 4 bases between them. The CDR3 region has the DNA TGTGCCACCAGTGATTCCAGCAAAAACATTCAGTACTTC. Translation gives CATSDSSKNIQYF.

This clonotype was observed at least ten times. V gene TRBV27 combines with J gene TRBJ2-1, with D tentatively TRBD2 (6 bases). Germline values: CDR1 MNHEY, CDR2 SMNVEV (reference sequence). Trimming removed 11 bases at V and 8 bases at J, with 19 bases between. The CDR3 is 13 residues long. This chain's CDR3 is CAAPGSLGDEQFF. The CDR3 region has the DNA TGTGCCGCCCCCGGGAGTCTTGGTGATGAGCAGTTCTTC.

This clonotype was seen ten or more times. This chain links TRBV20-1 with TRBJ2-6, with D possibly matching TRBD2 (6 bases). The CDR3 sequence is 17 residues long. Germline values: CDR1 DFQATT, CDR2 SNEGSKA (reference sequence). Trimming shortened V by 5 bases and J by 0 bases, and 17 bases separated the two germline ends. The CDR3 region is CSAETSRALSGANVLTF. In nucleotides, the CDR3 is TGCAGTGCTGAGACTAGTAGGGCCCTCTCTGGGGCCAACGTCCTGACTTTC.

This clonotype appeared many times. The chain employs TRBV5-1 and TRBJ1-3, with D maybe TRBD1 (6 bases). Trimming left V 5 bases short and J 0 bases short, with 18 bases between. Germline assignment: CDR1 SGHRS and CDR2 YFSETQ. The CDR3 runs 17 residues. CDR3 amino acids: CASSPDTGIGSGNTIYF. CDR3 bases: TGCGCCAGCAGTCCAGATACAGGGATCGGCTCTGGAAACACCATATATTTT. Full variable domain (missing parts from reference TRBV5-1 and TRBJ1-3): KAGVTQTPRYLIKTRGQQVTLSCSPISGHRSVSWYQQTPGQGLQFLFEYFSETQRNKGNFPGRFSGRQFSNSRSEMNVSTLELGDSALYLCASSPDTGIGSGNTIYFGEGSWLTVV.

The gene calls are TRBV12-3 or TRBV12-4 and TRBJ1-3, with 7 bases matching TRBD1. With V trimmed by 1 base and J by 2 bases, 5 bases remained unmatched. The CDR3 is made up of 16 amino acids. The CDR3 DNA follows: TGTGCCAGCAGTTTAGGGGTCAGGGGGACTGGAAACACCATATATTTT. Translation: CASSLGVRGTGNTIYF.

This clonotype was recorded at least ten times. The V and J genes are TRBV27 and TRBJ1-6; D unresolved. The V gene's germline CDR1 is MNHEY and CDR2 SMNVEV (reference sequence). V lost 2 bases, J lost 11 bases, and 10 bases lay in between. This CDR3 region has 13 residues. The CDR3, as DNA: TGTGCCAGCAGTTTAAGCGATAACCCACCCCTCCACTTT. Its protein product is CASSLSDNPPLHF.